The T cell receptor (beta chain) under discussion was sequenced for a study of CD8+CD57+ T cells in acquired aplastic anemia. Study-wide context: DNA per sorted CD4+ or CD8+ sample ranged about 0.17 to 27.4 ug, averaging about 2.9 ug.

V dropped 5 bases and J dropped 7 bases, with 18 bases sitting between them. Per the germline V gene, CDR1 is SGHVS and CDR2 is FNYEAQ. The CDR3 totals 15 residues. In regard to this clonotype: Its antigen is not known.

Genomic DNA provided the template from which TCR beta VDJ and CDR3 profiles were obtained. TCRdb independently ran MiXCR on the reads; one entry per CDR3 protein. The data contain some 160,000 distinct CDR3 sequences, roughly half of them singletons. Whole-study findings and limits: Between patients and controls, approximately 29 CD8+ CDR3 sequences were found in common.

Individuals selected for sequencing had exhibited CD8+CD57+ cell expansion on flow cytometry. Prior therapy had not been administered to any patient at the time of blood sampling. This rearrangement joins TRBV7-6 to TRBJ1-5; perhaps TRBD1 as D (5 bases). This sequence originates from a human donor with aplastic anemia. The sample consisted of sorted CD4+, CD8+, or CD8+CD57+ T cells (not recorded which) from PBMCs. Here the CDR3 DNA reads TGTGCCAGCAGCCGCCAGGGTGGTAATCAACAGCCCCAGCATTTT. It encodes CASSRQGGNQQPQHF.